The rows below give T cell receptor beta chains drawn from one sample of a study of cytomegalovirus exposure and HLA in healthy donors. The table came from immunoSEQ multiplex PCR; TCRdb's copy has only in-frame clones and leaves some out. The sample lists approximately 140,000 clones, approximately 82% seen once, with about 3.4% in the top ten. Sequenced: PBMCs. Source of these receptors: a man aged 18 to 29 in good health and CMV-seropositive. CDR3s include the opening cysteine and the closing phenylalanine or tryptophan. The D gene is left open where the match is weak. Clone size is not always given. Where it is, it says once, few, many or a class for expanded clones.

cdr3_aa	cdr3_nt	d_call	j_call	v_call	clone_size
CASSPSTAYGYTF	TGTGCCAGCAGCCCTTCGACAGCCTATGGCTACACCTTC	NA	TRBJ1-2	TRBV6-5	NA
CASSLYGRAYEQYF	TGTGCCAGCAGTTTATACGGGAGGGCCTACGAGCAGTACTTC	TRBD2	TRBJ2-7	TRBV27	NA
CAISDSATDTQYF	TGTGCCATCAGTGATTCAGCGACAGATACGCAGTATTTT	NA	TRBJ2-3	TRBV10-3	NA
CSVEFRTGGLSAYGYTF	TGCAGCGTTGAATTTAGGACAGGGGGATTGAGCGCCTATGGCTACACCTTC	TRBD1	TRBJ1-2	TRBV29-1	NA
CASSSEITGGYEQYF	TGTGCCAGCAGTTCGGAGATAACAGGGGGCTACGAGCAGTACTTC	TRBD1	TRBJ2-7	TRBV27	NA
CSAKEGARWEQYF	TGCAGCGCTAAGGAGGGGGCCAGGTGGGAGCAGTACTTC	NA	TRBJ2-7	TRBV29-1	NA
CASSLTGGVITNEKLFF	TGTGCCAGCAGTCTAACAGGGGGCGTTATAACTAATGAAAAACTGTTTTTT	TRBD1	TRBJ1-4	TRBV28	NA
CASSFRDRAKRYF	TGTGCCAGCAGTTTCAGGGACAGGGCCAAACGTTACTTC	TRBD1	TRBJ2-7	TRBV28	NA
CASSPGLASVRNEQFF	TGTGCCAGCAGCCCCGGACTAGCTTCGGTGCGCAATGAGCAGTTCTTC	TRBD2	TRBJ2-1	TRBV11-2	NA
CASSSVAGVKTGELFF	TGCGCCAGCAGCTCCGTGGCGGGTGTGAAGACCGGGGAGCTGTTTTTT	NA	TRBJ2-2	TRBV5-1	NA
CASSVLGGGYNEQFF	TGTGCCAGCAGCGTACTAGGCGGGGGGTACAATGAGCAGTTCTTC	TRBD2	TRBJ2-1	TRBV9	NA
CASSQDVGRRGRHEQYF	TGTGCCAGCAGCCAAGATGTGGGCAGGAGGGGGCGGCACGAGCAGTACTTC	NA	TRBJ2-7	TRBV14	NA
CASSSSGRVGGELFF	TGCGCCAGCTCTTCTAGCGGGAGGGTGGGCGGGGAGCTGTTTTTT	TRBD2	TRBJ2-2	TRBV4-1	NA
CASSLSTGGGEAFF	TGTGCCAGCAGCTTATCGACGGGGGGAGGAGAAGCTTTCTTT	NA	TRBJ1-1	TRBV7-9	NA
CASSLGGFRSSYEQYF	TGTGCCAGCAGCCTCGGAGGGTTCCGATCCTCCTACGAGCAGTACTTC	NA	TRBJ2-7	TRBV28	few
CASSFRERWDTQYF	TGCGCCAGCAGCTTCAGGGAACGTTGGGATACGCAGTATTTT	NA	TRBJ2-3	TRBV5-1	NA
CASSDISTDTQYF	TGTGCCAGCAGTGACATTAGCACAGATACGCAGTATTTT	NA	TRBJ2-3	TRBV25-1	NA
CASSLRQGRQPQHF	TGTGCCAGCAGCTTGAGACAGGGGCGGCAGCCCCAGCATTTT	TRBD1	TRBJ1-5	TRBV5-6	NA
CASSHPGQWGLNTGELFF	TGTGCCAGTAGCCATCCGGGACAGTGGGGACTGAACACCGGGGAGCTGTTTTTT	NA	TRBJ2-2	TRBV19	once
CASSEDWTGTYEQYF	TGTGCCAGCAGTGAAGATTGGACAGGGACGTACGAGCAGTACTTC	TRBD1	TRBJ2-7	TRBV6-1	few
CASSGQGGNQPQHF	TGTGCCAGCAGCGGACAGGGGGGCAATCAGCCCCAGCATTTT	TRBD1	TRBJ1-5	TRBV2	many
CASSSTGDRSNTEAFF	TGCGCCAGCAGCTCTACAGGAGACAGATCGAACACTGAAGCTTTCTTT	NA	TRBJ1-1	TRBV5-1	once
CASSTGRERETQYF	TGTGCCAGCAGTACAGGGAGGGAACGGGAGACCCAGTACTTC	NA	TRBJ2-5	TRBV6-6	NA
CASSRSSYEQYF	TGTGCCAGCAGTCGCAGCTCCTACGAGCAGTACTTC	NA	TRBJ2-7	TRBV25-1	NA
CASSKQDSNQPQHF	TGTGCCAGCAGCAAACAGGATAGCAATCAGCCCCAGCATTTT	NA	TRBJ1-5	TRBV6-6	NA
CAATRQGATEAFF	TGTGCCGCAACGCGACAGGGGGCGACTGAAGCTTTCTTT	TRBD1	TRBJ1-1	TRBV2	once
CASRNLDRDHGKLFF	TGTGCCAGCAGAAACCTTGACAGGGATCATGGAAAACTGTTTTTT	TRBD1	TRBJ1-4	TRBV2	NA
CASSWEREGFYEQYF	TGTGCCAGCAGTTGGGAGCGGGAGGGCTTCTACGAGCAGTACTTC	TRBD2	TRBJ2-7	TRBV6-1	NA
CASSLGRPETQYF	TGTGCCAGCAGTCTCGGGAGGCCAGAGACCCAGTACTTC	TRBD2	TRBJ2-5	TRBV6-6	NA
CASVQGRTEAFF	TGTGCCAGTGTCCAGGGCCGCACTGAAGCTTTCTTT	NA	TRBJ1-1	TRBV5-8	NA
CASSLTTGWELFF	TGTGCCAGCAGCTTAACAACCGGGTGGGAGCTGTTTTTT	NA	TRBJ2-2	TRBV9	few
CASSLQYAGANVLTF	TGTGCCAGCAGCTTGCAGTATGCTGGGGCCAACGTCCTGACTTTC	NA	TRBJ2-6	TRBV7-2	NA
CASSRNREETQYF	TGCGCCAGCAGCCGCAACAGGGAAGAGACCCAGTACTTC	NA	TRBJ2-5	TRBV4-1	once
CASSLGWQGEAFF	TGTGCCAGCAGCTTAGGGTGGCAGGGCGAAGCTTTCTTT	NA	TRBJ1-1	TRBV5-5	medium-sized
CASSLGPQETQYF	TGTGCCAGCAGCTTGGGGCCCCAAGAGACCCAGTACTTC	NA	TRBJ2-5	TRBV5-6	NA
CASSLLGSSYNEQFF	TGTGCCAGCAGTTTACTGGGGAGCTCCTACAATGAGCAGTTCTTC	NA	TRBJ2-1	TRBV28	NA
CASSQDRRGASYNEQFF	TGTGCCAGCAGCCAAGATCGAAGGGGCGCCTCCTACAATGAGCAGTTCTTC	NA	TRBJ2-1	TRBV14	NA
CASSQVVTEGANVLTF	TGCGCCAGCAGCCAAGTCGTGACAGAGGGGGCCAACGTCCTGACTTTC	NA	TRBJ2-6	TRBV4-1	NA
CASSEARVLAWHQPQHF	TGTGCCAGCAGTGAGGCCAGGGTTTTAGCTTGGCATCAGCCCCAGCATTTT	NA	TRBJ1-5	TRBV2	few
CASSLNRGVGQPQHF	TGTGCCAGCAGTTTAAACAGGGGAGTGGGTCAGCCCCAGCATTTT	TRBD1	TRBJ1-5	TRBV28	NA
CASSDPLAGIGDTQYF	TGTGCCAGCAGTGATCCCCTAGCGGGAATAGGAGATACGCAGTATTTT	TRBD2	TRBJ2-3	TRBV25-1	NA
CASSLFSRVGGFSGANVLTF	TGTGCCAGCAGTTTATTCAGCCGAGTCGGGGGTTTCTCTGGGGCCAACGTCCTGACTTTC	NA	TRBJ2-6	TRBV28	NA
CASSLSAGRDTQYF	TGTGCCAGCAGTTTATCGGCAGGCCGGGATACCCAGTACTTC	NA	TRBJ2-5	TRBV28	few
CASSLDPERGGYYNEQFF	TGTGCCAGCAGTTTGGATCCAGAACGGGGAGGTTACTACAATGAGCAGTTCTTC	NA	TRBJ2-1	TRBV27	once
CASSLGDGTEAFF	TGTGCCAGCAGCTTAGGAGATGGCACTGAAGCTTTCTTT	NA	TRBJ1-1	TRBV5-4	once
CASSSPRTEAFF	TGTGCCAGCAGCTCCCCACGGACTGAAGCTTTCTTT	NA	TRBJ1-1	TRBV13	NA
CASSSDSYEQYF	TGTGCCAGCAGCTCGGACAGCTACGAGCAGTACTTC	NA	TRBJ2-7	TRBV11-2	once
CSVGQGAGEQYF	TGCAGCGTTGGACAGGGGGCCGGGGAGCAGTACTTC	TRBD1	TRBJ2-7	TRBV29-1	NA
CASSQGTSGRSGQETQYF	TGTGCCAGCAGCCAAGGGACTAGCGGGAGGTCCGGCCAAGAGACCCAGTACTTC	TRBD2	TRBJ2-5	TRBV4-2	NA
CASSLGTYVPGEQFF	TGCGCCAGCAGCTTGGGGACTTACGTACCGGGGGAGCAGTTCTTC	NA	TRBJ2-1	TRBV5-1	NA
CASSGTGIRPGTEAFF	TGCGCCAGCAGCGGGACAGGGATTCGGCCGGGGACTGAAGCTTTCTTT	TRBD1	TRBJ1-1	TRBV4-1	NA
CAWSSRQTPAYSNQPQHF	TGTGCCTGGAGTTCAAGACAAACGCCCGCATATAGCAATCAGCCCCAGCATTTT	NA	TRBJ1-5	TRBV30	NA
CATRPPSTAGIGAKNIQYF	TGCGCCACCCGCCCCCCCTCGACAGCGGGAATAGGAGCCAAAAACATTCAGTACTTC	TRBD2	TRBJ2-4	TRBV10-1	NA
CASSRPVGGGDRGNQPQHF	TGTGCCAGCAGTCGGCCCGTAGGAGGGGGCGACAGGGGCAATCAGCCCCAGCATTTT	TRBD1	TRBJ1-5	TRBV28	NA